This T cell receptor (beta chain) was observed in a study of a mutant IDH1 vaccine in newly diagnosed glioma (dated by TCRdb to the early 2020s). In terms of the full investigation: The roughly 32 treated patients were approximately 60% male and 37.5% female, with a mean age of roughly 42 years. Six visits were used for peripheral blood collection: V03 (baseline), V05, V07, V10, V12 and V13. Prior to enrollment, standard therapy consisting of radiotherapy alone, temozolomide alone, or radiochemotherapy with temozolomide had been administered to patients, with the combination being received by most patients. For exploratory analyses, about two dozen treated patients had longitudinal TCRB deep sequencing done wherever samples were available.

The junction carries 8 bases between V and J, which are trimmed by 0 bases and 2 bases respectively. The CDR3 sequence holds 14 residues, the cysteine and phenylalanine included. The DNA shown is the 42-base CDR3, in frame from base 1. Reading the germline V gene gives CDR1 SGHDT and CDR2 YYEEEE. The investigation overall reported the following: The authors noted that analyses of patient blood samples could not be reproduced because of sample limitations. Vaccine-induced immune responses across multiple MHC alleles were detected in 93.3% of patients. Selection of PBMC samples for TCRB deep sequencing was based on availability. Pseudoprogression seemed to be unrelated to changes in the top peripheral T cell clonotypes found by TCRB sequencing.

Libraries were constructed by the immunoSEQ multiplex PCR assay. Rearranged TCR beta chain sequences were amplified using the hsTCRB Kit according to the manufacturer's protocol. TCRB libraries were sequenced on an Illumina MiSeq. Concerning the study's data processing: Demultiplexing, trimming and gene mapping were performed with the kit vendor's proprietary platform. Entries here come from immuneACCESS through TCRdb and include only in-frame sequences with V and J called. Some clones fail to appear in such tables; in the studies checked, an unresolved V gene covers under half of the shortfall, and the cause of the remainder is unknown. That table is the source of V, J and clone size, and D and trimming were worked out from the DNA. In all, the sample holds tens of thousands of clones, and 83% of those were seen once. The top ten hold 7.4% of the sample. A word on this clone: Which antigen it targets is not known. Per-base qualities were not stored, and no clone one base away is much larger.

The time point label of this sample denotes: baseline, week 1 (first vaccination visit). The sample's treatment or condition label is to be understood as: pre-vaccination baseline after standard-of-care therapy. Newly diagnosed WHO grade 3 or 4 IDH1-mutant astrocytomas showing loss of nuclear ATRX were present in the donors. The samples were drawn from NOA16, a multicentre, single-arm, open-label phase I trial in Germany that tested a mutant IDH1 peptide vaccine in humans for the first time. Blood drawn at visit V03 was used as the baseline sample for immunogenicity testing. The DNeasy Blood and Tissue Kit was used to extract genomic DNA from EDTA blood for TCRB sequencing.

This chain is built from TRBV5-6 and TRBJ1-2; the D gene cannot be resolved reliably. The clonotype originates from a woman in her 50s with glioma. Source: PBMCs, taken from a glioma patient treated with radiotherapy, temozolomide or both. The DNA sequence is TGTGCCAGCAGCTTGGGGGGAAAGAACTATGGCTACACCTTC. This translates into CASSLGGKNYGYTF.